These T cell receptor beta chains were read from a single sample in a study of OX40 agonist ivuxolimab in advanced cancers. Repertoires were generated with immunoSEQ multiplex PCR, while TCRdb's copy carries only in-frame clones and drops some. The sample lists some 150,000 clones, 75% to 95% occurring once. The sample here was CD4+ or CD8+ T cells sorted from blood, taken in a trial of the OX40 agonist ivuxolimab. The receptors shown here come from an adult with an advanced solid tumor such as melanoma, head and neck, liver or kidney cancer. Both conserved end residues are part of each CDR3. The D gene is left open where the match is weak. Size tells how often a clone was seen (once, few, many) or the class of an expanded clone, and some rows leave it out.

J,V,D,size,length,DNA,CDR3
TRBJ2-7,TRBV5-4,.,.,16,TGTGCCAGCAGCTTGGCTTACCGGGAGTTCCCCTACGAGCAGTACTTC,CASSLAYREFPYEQYF
TRBJ2-5,TRBV7-9,.,.,12,TGTGCCAGCACCCAACTAGGAGAGACCCAGTACTTC,CASTQLGETQYF
TRBJ1-1,TRBV6-5,.,once,15,TGTGCCAGCAGTCGGACAGCTTCTTGGAACACTGAAGCTTTCTTT,CASSRTASWNTEAFF
TRBJ2-3,TRBV7-2,.,.,12,TGTGCCAGCAGCTTTAGCACAGATACGCAGTATTTT,CASSFSTDTQYF
TRBJ2-4,TRBV2,.,.,16,TGTGCCAGCAGTGTATTCGGTAACGAAGCCAAAAACATTCAGTACTTC,CASSVFGNEAKNIQYF
TRBJ1-5,TRBV6-6,.,.,15,TGTGCCAGCAGTCCCCGACAGTATAGCAATCAGCCCCAGCATTTT,CASSPRQYSNQPQHF
TRBJ2-5,TRBV5-1,TRBD2,.,20,TGCGCCAGCAGCTTGGCCGGGACTCGGACTAGCGGGAGGGGAGGGGAGACCCAGTACTTC,CASSLAGTRTSGRGGETQYF
TRBJ1-4,TRBV7-9,.,.,14,TGTGCCAGCAGCCGGACAGCAACTAATGAAAAACTGTTTTTT,CASSRTATNEKLFF
TRBJ1-5,TRBV28,TRBD1,.,15,TGTGCCAGCAGTCCACAGGGGGTGGGAGGTCAGCCCCAGCATTTT,CASSPQGVGGQPQHF
TRBJ2-1,TRBV25-1,TRBD1,.,14,TGTGCCAGCAGTGGGACAGGGGGTCATGCTGAGCAGTTCTTC,CASSGTGGHAEQFF
TRBJ2-7,TRBV19,TRBD2,.,14,TGTGCCAGTAGTAATAGCGGGAGCTCCTACGAGCAGTACTTC,CASSNSGSSYEQYF
TRBJ2-3,TRBV2,.,once,13,TGTGCCAGTACGGGCCTCCGCACAGATACGCAGTATTTT,CASTGLRTDTQYF
TRBJ1-5,TRBV6-5,.,.,13,TGTGCCAGCAGGTACGACGGAAATCAGCCCCAGCATTTT,CASRYDGNQPQHF
TRBJ1-5,TRBV6-6,.,.,13,TGTGCCAGCAGTTCGGGGACGTCAAGGCCCCAGCATTTT,CASSSGTSRPQHF
TRBJ1-2,TRBV28,.,once,15,TGTGCCAGCAGTTTATTGGGGGGCGAGGTCTATGGCTACACCTTC,CASSLLGGEVYGYTF
TRBJ1-5,TRBV28,TRBD1,.,15,TGTGCCAGCAGTTTTTCAGGGGGCGAAGGTCAGCCCCAGCATTTT,CASSFSGGEGQPQHF
TRBJ2-7,TRBV6-5,TRBD1,.,13,TGTGCCAGCAGATCAGGACAGGGCTACGAGCAGTACTTC,CASRSGQGYEQYF
TRBJ2-6,TRBV11-3,.,.,15,TGTGCCAGCAGCTTAGGGGGCTCTGGGGCCAACGTCCTGACTTTC,CASSLGGSGANVLTF
TRBJ1-2,TRBV14,.,.,15,TGTGCCAGCAGCCAATACCGGGACGGATACTATGGCTACACCTTC,CASSQYRDGYYGYTF
TRBJ2-1,TRBV7-2,.,.,12,TGTGCCAGCAGCTCAAATCGGGGTGAGCAGTTCTTC,CASSSNRGEQFF
TRBJ2-7,TRBV18,.,.,13,TGTGCCAGCTCACCACCCAAGCGGGACGAGCAGTACTTC,CASSPPKRDEQYF
TRBJ2-7,TRBV18,.,.,13,TGTGCCAGCTCACCCGACAGGTCCTACGAGCAGTACTTC,CASSPDRSYEQYF
TRBJ2-5,TRBV5-1,.,.,16,TGCGCCAGCAGCTTCGCTAGCTTCCGTCTAAAAGAGACCCAGTACTTC,CASSFASFRLKETQYF
TRBJ2-7,TRBV28,.,.,13,TGTGCCAGCAGTCCAGCCTCTAGCTACGAGCAGTACTTC,CASSPASSYEQYF
TRBJ1-1,TRBV5-1,.,few,17,TGCGCCAGCAGCTTGGGTCATGGGGATCGCATGAACACTGAAGCTTTCTTT,CASSLGHGDRMNTEAFF
TRBJ2-5,TRBV7-9,.,once,14,TGTGCCAGCAGCTCCTTGAGGGGCGAAGAGACCCAGTACTTC,CASSSLRGEETQYF
TRBJ1-1,TRBV28,TRBD1,.,18,TGTGCCAGCAGTGGACGGGACAGAGAAGTGGAAGGAGACACTGAAGCTTTCTTT,CASSGRDREVEGDTEAFF
TRBJ2-2,TRBV25-1,TRBD1,.,16,TGTGCCAGCAGTGCACGACAGGGGGCGAACACCGGGGAGCTGTTTTTT,CASSARQGANTGELFF
TRBJ2-3,TRBV28,TRBD1,.,15,TGTGCCAGCAGTTTCCAGGGGGTAGCGTGGGATACGCAGTATTTT,CASSFQGVAWDTQYF
TRBJ2-1,TRBV6-1,.,.,16,TGTGCCAGCAGTGAAGGGACTCACCTTTGGTGGAGTGAGCAGTTCTTC,CASSEGTHLWWSEQFF
TRBJ2-3,TRBV6-4,TRBD1,.,12,TGTGCCAGCCGCGGGACAGGTGATACGCAGTATTTT,CASRGTGDTQYF
TRBJ1-3,TRBV18,.,.,15,TGTGCCAGCTCACCACCGTCGCAGGGTAGAAACACCATATATTTT,CASSPPSQGRNTIYF
TRBJ1-5,TRBV28,.,.,15,TGTGCCAGCAGTTTAGGGAAATCGGGAAATCAGCCCCAGCATTTT,CASSLGKSGNQPQHF
TRBJ2-7,TRBV6-6,TRBD1,.,15,TGTGCCAGCAGTTACACCCCCGCGACAGGGCCGGAGCAGTACTTC,CASSYTPATGPEQYF
TRBJ1-1,TRBV5-4,.,once,14,TGTGCCAGCAGCTTTAAAGGGGGAAACACTGAAGCTTTCTTT,CASSFKGGNTEAFF
TRBJ1-5,TRBV5-1,.,.,14,TGCGCCAGCAGCTTGGACGGGGCAGGTCAGCCCCAGCATTTT,CASSLDGAGQPQHF
TRBJ2-1,TRBV19,TRBD2,.,16,TGTGCCAGTAGCACTCCCCGGGGGGACTACTACAATGAGCAGTTCTTC,CASSTPRGDYYNEQFF
TRBJ2-7,TRBV11-2,TRBD2,.,16,TGTGCCAGCAGCCCAAGGATGGGGGAGGGCCTCAACGAGCAGTACTTC,CASSPRMGEGLNEQYF
TRBJ1-4,TRBV10-2,TRBD1,.,14,TGCGCCAGCAGGGACAGGGCCATCCCTGAAAAACTGTTTTTT,CASRDRAIPEKLFF
TRBJ1-1,TRBV20-1,.,.,10,TGCAGTGCTAAACACACTGAAGCTTTCTTT,CSAKHTEAFF
TRBJ2-7,TRBV11-2,.,.,15,TGTGCCAGCAGTCTAACCGGGACTGATGCCTACGAGCAGTACTTC,CASSLTGTDAYEQYF
TRBJ2-7,TRBV9,TRBD1,.,14,TGTGCCAGCAGCGTGGGGGACAGGATTGAAGAGCAGTACTTC,CASSVGDRIEEQYF
TRBJ1-6,TRBV28,.,.,19,TGTGCCAGCAGCCCCTACCCAGCTGGGGGCAGCTCCTATAATTCACCCCTCCACTTT,CASSPYPAGGSSYNSPLHF
TRBJ2-7,TRBV28,.,.,11,TGTGCCAGCAGAGTAGGGTCCGAGCAGTACTTC,CASRVGSEQYF
TRBJ2-3,TRBV10-3,.,once,15,TGTGCCATCACCGGGGCCCACGCAGACACAGATACGCAGTATTTT,CAITGAHADTDTQYF
TRBJ1-1,TRBV7-9,.,.,12,TGTGTCAGCAGCTTACAGGAGTCTGAAGCTTTCTTT,CVSSLQESEAFF
TRBJ2-5,TRBV6-5,TRBD2,.,14,TGTGCCAGCAGCCAATTCATAGCGGGGGAGACCCAGTACTTC,CASSQFIAGETQYF
TRBJ1-1,TRBV18,.,once,15,TGTGCCAGCTCACTGACCAGGGTATCGAACACTGAAGCTTTCTTT,CASSLTRVSNTEAFF